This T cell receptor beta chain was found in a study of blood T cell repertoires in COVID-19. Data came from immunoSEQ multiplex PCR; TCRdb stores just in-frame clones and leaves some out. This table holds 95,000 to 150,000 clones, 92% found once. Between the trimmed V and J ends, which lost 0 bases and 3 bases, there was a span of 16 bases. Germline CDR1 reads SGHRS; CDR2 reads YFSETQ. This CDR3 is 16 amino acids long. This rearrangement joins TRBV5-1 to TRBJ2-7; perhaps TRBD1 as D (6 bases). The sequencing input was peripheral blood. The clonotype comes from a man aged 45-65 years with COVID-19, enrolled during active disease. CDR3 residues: CASSLGPGHQVYEQYF. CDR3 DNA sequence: TGCGCCAGCAGCTTGGGGCCGGGACACCAGGTCTACGAGCAGTACTTC.